The 22 T cell receptor beta chains reported below all come from one sample, sequenced in a study of Graves' ophthalmopathy and Graves' hyperthyroidism. Amplification targeted the TCR beta CDR3 regions, with RNA transcripts as the source material. Second-round multiplex PCR came after a first-round RT-PCR that employed HTBI primers. In TCRdb, the multiplex PCR reads were re-called with MiXCR into one record per CDR3 protein. Counted here are tens of thousands of distinct CDR3 sequences, around 50% occurring once; the ten biggest clones make up approximately 6.7%. What was sequenced was peripheral blood. These receptor sequences come from an adult woman with stable Graves' hyperthyroidism.

By share, this clonotype counts as medium-sized. The V call is TRBV2, the J call TRBJ2-7; the D call may be TRBD1 or TRBD2 (6 bases each). This CDR3 is built from 14 residues. The germline V and J ends were trimmed by 9 bases and 0 bases, with 15 bases remaining between them. Germline V gene sequence: CDR1 SNHLY, CDR2 FYNNEI. This CDR3 reads CASLGGRNSYEQYF. The CDR3 DNA follows: TGTGCCAGTCTCGGGGGCAGGAACTCCTACGAGCAGTACTTC.

Regarding this clonotype: Likely a read error: the CDR3 ends without its conserved phenylalanine or tryptophan. The V call is TRBV24-1, the J call TRBJ2-1; D may be TRBD2 (5 bases). CDR3 length equals 12 residues. Germline CDR1 and CDR2: KGHDR and SFDVKD. The CDR3 bases are TGTGCCATCAGTGAATTGCCGGGGGAGCAGTTCATC. Its protein is CAISELPGEQFI.

This clonotype is deemed medium-sized. The chain combines TRBV29-1 with TRBJ2-5; maybe TRBD1 (6 bases). From germline, CDR1 is SQVTM and CDR2 ANQGSEA. CDR3 length: 13 residues. Deletions cut 7 bases from V and 5 bases from J, with 17 bases between. CDR3 protein: CSGLGAGQETQYF. DNA of the CDR3: TGCAGCGGTCTGGGGGCAGGGCAGGAGACCCAGTACTTC.

This clonotype was observed at least ten times. The chain is built from TRBV28 and TRBJ2-7; D may be TRBD2 (6 bases). CDR1 is MDHEN, CDR2 SYDVKM, per germline. V lost 3 bases to trimming and J lost 6 bases, with 15 bases between them. This CDR3 region has 14 residues. The CDR3 is CASSFTGSSLEQYF. DNA of the CDR3: TGTGCCAGCAGTTTCACCGGGAGTTCCCTCGAGCAGTACTTC.

This clonotype was counted at least ten times. The chain recombines TRBV5-1 with TRBJ2-7; D might be TRBD2 (6 bases). The CDR3 covers 16 residues. With 4 bases removed from V and 0 bases from J, the gap between germline ends came to 17 bases. The germline CDR1 and CDR2 sequences are SGHRS and YFSETQ. CDR3 sequence: CASSPPGGMSSYEQYF. The CDR3 bases are TGCGCCAGCAGCCCCCCAGGCGGGATGAGCTCCTACGAGCAGTACTTC.

Ten or more counts support this clonotype. A much larger clone differs from this one at a single base, so this may be a read error. The genes are TRBV5-4 and TRBJ2-7; 7 bases are shared with TRBD1. CDR3 size: 16 residues. Trimming took 5 bases from V and 2 from J; bases not matched to a gene: 13. CDR1 SGHNT and CDR2 YYREEE come from the germline V gene (reference sequence). The DNA for the CDR3 is TGTGCCAGCAGACCAAATACAGGGGTCCCCGCCTACGAGCAGTACTTC. This codes for CASRPNTGVPAYEQYF.

As regards this clonotype: Germline and junction disagree at one end, which may indicate a read error. The rearrangement uses TRBV9 and TRBJ2-1; D may correspond to TRBD1 or TRBD2 (5 bases each). This CDR3 is 13 amino acids long. Germline V gene data show CDR1 as SGDLS and CDR2 as YYNGEE. The DNA of the CDR3 is TGTGCCAGCAGCGTATCAGGGATCGGGGAGCTGTTCTTC. Amino acid sequence: CASSVSGIGELFF.

By share of the sample, this clonotype is medium-sized. J is TRBJ2-7 and V is TRBV5-6, with a possible D match to TRBD1 (6 bases). The CDR3 consists of 14 residues. Germline CDR1 is SGHDT and CDR2 is YYEEEE. V shed 2 bases and J shed 4 bases, with 13 bases lying between them. The CDR3, as DNA: TGTGCCAGCAGCTTCGGGGCAGGGGAATACGAGCAGTACTTC. Translated: CASSFGAGEYEQYF.

This clonotype came up a few times. As DNA, the CDR3 is TGCGCCAGCAGCAGGACTAGGGGCACAGATACGCAGTATTTT. Translation: CASSRTRGTDTQYF. The chain employs TRBV10-2 and TRBJ2-3, with TRBD2 matching 7 bases. Per the germline V gene, CDR1 is WSHSY and CDR2 is SAAADI. V lost 6 bases to trimming and J lost 1 base; unmatched junction nucleotides: 4. This CDR3 comprises 14 residues.

This sequence joins TRBV5-4 and TRBJ1-3; 7 positions agree with TRBD1. Unmatched junction bases numbered 2, after V lost 4 bases and J lost 1 base. This CDR3 contains 14 residues. The germline V gene encodes CDR1 SGHNT and CDR2 YYREEE (reference sequence). This chain's CDR3 is CASSLDRSGNTIYF. The CDR3 bases are TGTGCCAGCAGCCTGGACAGGTCTGGAAACACCATATATTTT. Together with reference TRBV5-4 and TRBJ1-3, the CDR3 gives the full variable domain: ETGVTQSPTHLIKTRGQQVTLRCSSQSGHNTVSWYQQALGQGPQFIFQYYREEENGRGNFPPRFSGLQFPNYSSELNVNALELDDSALYLCASSLDRSGNTIYFGEGSWLTVV.

There are many counts of this clonotype. The chain uses TRBV6-5 and TRBJ2-1; D gene uncertain. The CDR3 sequence is 13 residues long. In germline, CDR1 is MNHEY, CDR2 SVGAGI. The ends were cut back, 6 bases at V and 3 bases at J, with 9 bases in the middle. CDR3 loop: CASRSFLYNEQFF. The CDR3 coding sequence is TGTGCCAGCAGGAGTTTTCTCTACAATGAGCAGTTCTTC.

A remark on this clonotype: A read error may account for a junction end that differs from germline. The chain recombines TRBV20-1 with TRBJ2-3; 12 bases agree with TRBD1. Germline CDR1 DFQATT, CDR2 SNEGSKA (reference sequence). The CDR3 runs 15 residues. This CDR3 reads CSATGTGGPTGTQYF. The CDR3 DNA is TGCAGTGCTACCGGGACAGGGGGCCCTACAGGTACGCAGTATTTT.

The V and J genes are TRBV29-1 and TRBJ1-4, with unresolved D. Germline lookup yields CDR1 SQVTM and CDR2 ANQGSEA. This CDR3 comprises 11 residues. Trimming cost V 4 bases and J 6 bases, with 6 bases left between them. The CDR3 protein is CSVGADEKLFF. As DNA, the CDR3 is TGCAGCGTTGGGGCTGATGAAAAACTGTTTTTT.

This rearrangement joins TRBV29-1 to TRBJ1-1, with 9 bases identical to TRBD1. This CDR3 spans 13 amino acids. The V segment lost 8 bases and the J segment 3 bases; nucleotides outside the gene matches: 7. Germline V CDR1 and CDR2: SQVTM, ANQGSEA. The CDR3 DNA follows: TGCAGCACCAACAGGGGGCAGGACACTGAAGCTTTCTTT. It specifies CSTNRGQDTEAFF. The whole variable domain, remainder taken from reference TRBV29-1 and TRBJ1-1, is SAVISQKPSRDICQRGTSLTIQCQVDSQVTMMFWYRQQPGQSLTLIATANQGSEATYESGFVIDKFPISRPNLTFSTLTVSNMSPEDSSIYLCSTNRGQDTEAFFGQGTRLTVV.

This clonotype is labeled as medium-sized (0.01 to 0.1%). The chain is built from TRBV9 and TRBJ2-3, with D maybe TRBD2 (5 bases). The germline CDR1 and CDR2 sequences are SGDLS and YYNGEE. This CDR3 comprises 16 residues. Trimming cost V 2 bases and J 1 base, with 14 bases left between them. For the CDR3, the DNA is TGTGCCAGCAGCGTCCACGGAGGCGGTGGCACAGATACGCAGTATTTT. This translates into CASSVHGGGGTDTQYF.

The chain links TRBV11-1 to TRBJ2-2; no firm D call. Trimming removed 3 bases from V and 4 bases from J, with 3 bases in between. From germline, CDR1 is SGHAT and CDR2 FQDESV (reference sequence). The length of the CDR3 is 12 residues. As DNA, the CDR3 is TGTGCCAGCAGCTTGGCCACCGGGGAGCTGTTTTTT. This encodes CASSLATGELFF.

The rearrangement links TRBV20-1 to TRBJ2-3; TRBD2 aligns across 8 bases. Germline V gene lookup returns CDR1 DFQATT and CDR2 SNEGSKA (reference sequence). The CDR3 spans 15 residues. Losses at the gene ends were 2 bases for V and 0 bases for J; bases not matched to a gene: 4. CDR3 in amino acids: CSARRASGSTDTQYF. The CDR3 bases are TGCAGTGCTAGACGGGCTAGCGGGAGCACAGATACGCAGTATTTT.

Ten or more counts support this clonotype. The rearrangement links TRBV27 to TRBJ2-3, with D unclear. Trimming removed 4 bases from V and 2 bases from J, with 4 bases in between. Germline lookup yields CDR1 MNHEY and CDR2 SMNVEV (reference sequence). CDR3 length: 12 amino acids. The CDR3 sequence: CASSSPTDTQYF. The CDR3 bases are TGTGCCAGCAGTTCCCCCACAGATACGCAGTATTTT.

This sequence joins TRBV29-1 and TRBJ2-3; D unclear. Germline CDR1 is SQVTM and CDR2 is ANQGSEA. V was trimmed by 0 bases and J by 8 bases, leaving 0 bases between them. This CDR3 spans 9 amino acids. CDR3 sequence (DNA): TGCAGCGTTGAAGATACGCAGTATTTT. Amino acids: CSVEDTQYF.

CDR3 protein: CASGHGGLAGGPSVADTQYF. The CDR3, as DNA: TGTGCTAGTGGTCATGGGGGACTAGCGGGAGGGCCCTCTGTCGCAGATACGCAGTATTTT. The chain employs TRBV12-5 and TRBJ2-3; 16 nucleotides agree with TRBD2. The CDR3 consists of 20 residues. Trimming removed 5 bases from V and 4 bases from J; junction bases left unmatched: 15. Germline V gene data show CDR1 as LGHNT and CDR2 as FRNRAP.

This clonotype is medium-sized (0.01 to 0.1%) by share. The V gene is TRBV20-1, the J gene TRBJ2-7, with TRBD2 matching 11 bases. V gave up 6 bases and J gave up 0 bases; unmatched junction bases: 7. The CDR3 has 15 amino acids. Germline assignment: CDR1 DFQATT and CDR2 SNEGSKA (reference sequence). This chain's CDR3 is CSATGTSGDSYEQYF. The CDR3 nucleotides read TGCAGTGCGACCGGGACTAGCGGTGACTCCTACGAGCAGTACTTC.

V gene TRBV20-1 combines with J gene TRBJ2-5, with 7 bases fitting TRBD1. Germline loops: CDR1 DFQATT, CDR2 SNEGSKA (reference sequence). Germline trimming cut 6 bases from V and 7 bases from J; bases unmatched to any gene: 8. The length of the CDR3 is 12 residues. The chain's CDR3 is CSAQGQSGTQYF. The CDR3, as DNA: TGCAGTGCCCAGGGACAGAGCGGGACCCAGTACTTC.